The present entry profiles one TCR beta chain with its context. Antigen: not known. The CDR3 end lies 3 residues beyond the end of the read and is filled in from the germline J gene. CDR3 length equals 14 residues. Germline CDR1 LNHDA, CDR2 SQIVND (reference sequence). This entry is derived from a study of T cells in women clearing cervical HPV infection. Whole-study results and caveats: Richness plus V gene abundances separated cases from controls with AUC about 0.87.

Sequencing was performed with immunoSEQ multiplex PCR; in TCRdb, only in-frame clones are kept and a portion is missing. This sample contains fewer than 35,000 clones. The sequence derives from a woman between 18 and 70 years old with a cervical HPV16 infection that either progressed to CIN3+ or cleared (not recorded which). The chain links TRBV19 to TRBJ2-4, with 7 bases identical to TRBD2. The specimen sequenced was blood buffy coat. The covered CDR3 bases are TGTGCCAGTAGTATGGGAGCCGGGGACTATGGT. Translating it yields CASSMGAGDYG. The whole CDR3 region reads CASSMGAGDYGQYF.